This T cell receptor (beta chain) emerged from a study of early T cells in non-severe SARS-CoV-2 infection. For the study at large: Whole-blood bulk RNA, unsorted, was sequenced, and chains were unpaired.

Each cDNA molecule carried a unique molecular identifier. A single record per CDR3 protein comes from TCRdb applying MiXCR to the 5' RACE reads. Of about 64,000 distinct CDR3 sequences in the sample, less than 9.5% were seen once. At least ten counts were recorded for this clonotype. The sequence came from an adult who was a healthcare worker with PCR-confirmed SARS-CoV-2 infection or an uninfected control (not recorded which). This specimen consisted of whole blood, obtained at baseline.

CDR3 DNA: TGTGCCAGCAGCTTCCTCCAGTCCCCCTATGGCTACACCTTC. This codes for CASSFLQSPYGYTF. The gene calls are TRBV5-6 and TRBJ1-2; no definite D call. The V end lost 2 bases, the J end lost 4 bases, and 12 bases lay between the germline ends. Germline loops: CDR1 SGHDT, CDR2 YYEEEE. The CDR3 spans 14 residues.